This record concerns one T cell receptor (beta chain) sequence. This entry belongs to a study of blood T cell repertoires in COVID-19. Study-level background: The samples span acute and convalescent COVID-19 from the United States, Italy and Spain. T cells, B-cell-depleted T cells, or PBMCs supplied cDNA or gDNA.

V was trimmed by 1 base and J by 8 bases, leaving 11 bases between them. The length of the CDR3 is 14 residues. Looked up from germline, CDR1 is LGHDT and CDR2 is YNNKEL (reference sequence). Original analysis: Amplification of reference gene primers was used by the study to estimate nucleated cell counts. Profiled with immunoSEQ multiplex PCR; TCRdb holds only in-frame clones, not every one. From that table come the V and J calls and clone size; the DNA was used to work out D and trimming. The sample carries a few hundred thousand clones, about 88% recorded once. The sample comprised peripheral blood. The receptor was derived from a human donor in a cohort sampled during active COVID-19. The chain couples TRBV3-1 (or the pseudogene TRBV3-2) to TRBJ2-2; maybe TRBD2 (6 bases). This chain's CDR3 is CASSQGLAWGELFF. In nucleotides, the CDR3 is TGTGCCAGCAGCCAAGGGCTAGCGTGGGGGGAGCTGTTTTTT.